This TCR beta chain was recorded in a study of sequential checkpoint blockade in melanoma. As for the study in general: Randomization was 1:1 between first-line nivolumab→ipilimumab and ipilimumab→nivolumab. Matched biopsies came pretreatment and at week 13 for some 22 patients. General study results and limits: Clinical benefit was about 30 times likelier when tumor T-cell fraction and clonality increased.

Treatment here: randomized to nivolumab then ipilimumab (arm A) or the reverse (arm B). A note on this clone: Antigen: not known.

TCRdb's copy holds only in-frame clones and misses some; the assay was immunoSEQ multiplex PCR. Of 37,000 or so clones in the sample, roughly a third were seen once. The germline V gene has CDR1 SGHRS and CDR2 YFSETQ. V lost 5 bases and J 5 bases, leaving 13 bases between the germline ends. The CDR3 totals 14 residues. The chain couples TRBV5-1 to TRBJ2-2, with D possibly being TRBD1 (6 bases). Source: tumor tissue (inferred from file names), taken from a patient given nivolumab and ipilimumab in sequence. The source is a human donor with melanoma. CDR3 in DNA: TGCGCCAGCAGTTCAGGGGTGGAGACCGGGGAGCTGTTTTTT. Residues: CASSSGVETGELFF. The whole variable domain, remainder taken from reference TRBV5-1 and TRBJ2-2, is KAGVTQTPRYLIKTRGQQVTLSCSPISGHRSVSWYQQTPGQGLQFLFEYFSETQRNKGNFPGRFSGRQFSNSRSEMNVSTLELGDSALYLCASSSGVETGELFFGEGSRLTVL.